The next 7 T cell receptor beta chains were all read from a single sample in a study of OX40 agonist ivuxolimab in advanced cancers. The assay was immunoSEQ multiplex PCR, and TCRdb's table has in-frame clones only and misses some. The sample has 30,000 to 45,000 clones, roughly 86% seen once; the top ten hold roughly 2%. The specimen was CD4+ or CD8+ T cells sorted from blood, collected in a trial of the OX40 agonist ivuxolimab. These receptors were taken from an adult with an advanced solid tumor such as melanoma, head and neck, liver or kidney cancer.

The gene calls are TRBV30 and TRBJ1-5; unclear D gene. The V gene's germline CDR1 is GTSNPN and CDR2 SVGIG (reference sequence). The CDR3 runs to 14 residues. Deletions cut 2 bases from V and 0 bases from J, with 8 bases between. The CDR3 protein is CAWSLVASNQPQHF. In DNA, the CDR3 is TGTGCCTGGAGTTTGGTCGCTAGCAATCAGCCCCAGCATTTT. Full variable domain (outside the CDR3, taken from reference TRBV30 and TRBJ1-5): SQTIHQWPATLVQPVGSPLSLECTVEGTSNPNLYWYRQAAGRGLQLLFYSVGIGQISSEVPQNLSASRPQDRQFILSSKKLLLSDSGFYLCAWSLVASNQPQHFGDGTRLSIL.

The J gene is TRBJ2-1, the V gene TRBV2; 11 positions match TRBD2. Per the germline V gene, CDR1 is SNHLY and CDR2 is FYNNEI. The CDR3 length is 15 residues. V dropped 8 bases and J dropped 2; count of bases not matched to a gene: 5. CDR3 protein: CASPPGLAAYNEQFF. CDR3 nucleotide sequence: TGTGCCAGCCCCCCGGGACTAGCGGCCTACAATGAGCAGTTCTTC.

V is TRBV30 and J is TRBJ2-2, with TRBD1 identical over 8 bases. V lost 4 bases and J lost 6; bases outside the gene matches: 4. This CDR3 spans 13 amino acids. The germline V gene encodes CDR1 GTSNPN and CDR2 SVGIG (reference sequence). This CDR3 reads CAWNRRGPGELFF. In DNA, the CDR3 is TGTGCCTGGAACCGCAGGGGGCCCGGGGAGCTGTTTTTT. Together with reference TRBV30 and TRBJ2-2, the CDR3 gives the full variable domain: SQTIHQWPATLVQPVGSPLSLECTVEGTSNPNLYWYRQAAGRGLQLLFYSVGIGQISSEVPQNLSASRPQDRQFILSSKKLLLSDSGFYLCAWNRRGPGELFFGEGSRLTVL.

The V gene is TRBV7-9, the J gene TRBJ2-2, with D uncertain. CDR1 is SEHNR, CDR2 FQNEAQ, per germline (reference sequence). V was pared by 4 bases and J by 0 bases, with 12 bases between. CDR3 size: 16 residues. The DNA of the CDR3 is TGTGCCAGCAGCTCCCTGGCATTCGCGAACACCGGGGAGCTGTTTTTT. It encodes CASSSLAFANTGELFF.

This sequence joins TRBV7-9 and TRBJ1-2; 7 bases fit TRBD1. The CDR3 runs to 14 residues. Germline V gene data show CDR1 as SEHNR and CDR2 as FQNEAQ (reference sequence). V dropped 8 bases and J dropped 6; count of bases not matched to a gene: 12. In nucleotides, the CDR3 is TGTGCCAGCTTAAAGGGGGCGGAGAAGAATGGCTACACCTTC. Its protein is CASLKGAEKNGYTF.

The chain carries TRBV28 and TRBJ1-2; D remains ambiguous. CDR1 is MDHEN and CDR2 is SYDVKM in the germline V gene. V was pared by 5 bases and J by 5 bases, with 15 bases between. The length of the CDR3 is 14 residues. The CDR3 sequence is CASSNRGGRYGYTF. The CDR3 nucleotides read TGTGCCAGCAGTAACCGCGGCGGGCGGTATGGCTACACCTTC.

The chain carries TRBV7-2 and TRBJ1-2; D is perhaps TRBD1 (6 bases). Trimming removed 3 bases from V and 5 bases from J, with 13 bases in between. The CDR3 has 14 amino acids. CDR1 is SGHTA, CDR2 FQGNSA, per germline. DNA of the CDR3: TGTGCCAGCAGCTTTAGGACAGTCCTTTATGGCTACACCTTC. It codes for CASSFRTVLYGYTF.